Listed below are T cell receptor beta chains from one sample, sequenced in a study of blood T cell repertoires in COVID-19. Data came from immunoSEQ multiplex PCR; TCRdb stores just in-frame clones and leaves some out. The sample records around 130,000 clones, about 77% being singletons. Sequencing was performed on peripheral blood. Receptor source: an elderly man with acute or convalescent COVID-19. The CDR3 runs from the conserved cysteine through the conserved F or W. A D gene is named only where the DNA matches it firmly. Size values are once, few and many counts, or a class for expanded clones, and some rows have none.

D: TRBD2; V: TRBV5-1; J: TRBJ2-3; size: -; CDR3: CASSLDGLAGLTDTQYF; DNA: TGCGCCAGCAGCTTGGACGGACTAGCGGGGCTCACAGATACGCAGTATTTT
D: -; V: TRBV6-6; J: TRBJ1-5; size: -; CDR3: CASSPHYSNQPQHF; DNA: TGTGCCAGCAGCCCCCACTATAGCAATCAGCCCCAGCATTTT
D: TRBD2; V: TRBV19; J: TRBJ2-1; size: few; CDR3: CASTSGGAQGVNEQFF; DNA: TGTGCCTCGACTAGCGGGGGGGCCCAAGGTGTCAATGAGCAGTTCTTC
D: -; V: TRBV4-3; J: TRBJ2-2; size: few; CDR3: CASSRRRNYNTGELFF; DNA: TGCGCCAGCAGCCGGAGACGGAATTATAACACCGGGGAGCTGTTTTTT
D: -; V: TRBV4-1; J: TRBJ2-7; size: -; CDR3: CASSHGRRSSYEQYF; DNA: TGCGCCAGCAGCCACGGCAGGAGGAGCTCCTACGAGCAGTACTTC
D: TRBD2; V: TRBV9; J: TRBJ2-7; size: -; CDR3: CASSLQAGAGVEQYF; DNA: TGTGCCAGCAGCCTCCAAGCCGGAGCGGGGGTCGAGCAGTACTTC
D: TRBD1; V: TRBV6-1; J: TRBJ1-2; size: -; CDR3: CASSELDRGLSYTF; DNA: TGTGCCAGCAGTGAACTAGACAGGGGGCTTAGCTACACCTTC
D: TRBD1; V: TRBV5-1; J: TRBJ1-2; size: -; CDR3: CASSLSQGIEAIGYTF; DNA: TGCGCCAGCAGCTTATCACAGGGGATAGAGGCGATAGGCTACACCTTC
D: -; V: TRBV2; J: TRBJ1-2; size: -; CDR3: CASSGQVGNGYTF; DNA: TGTGCCAGCAGTGGACAGGTTGGGAATGGCTACACCTTC
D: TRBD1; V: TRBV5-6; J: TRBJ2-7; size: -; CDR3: CASSWGTGSSYEQYF; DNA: TGTGCCAGCAGCTGGGGGACAGGGAGCTCCTACGAGCAGTACTTC
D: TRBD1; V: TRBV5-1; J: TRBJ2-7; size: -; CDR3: CASSVTGGPYEQYF; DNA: TGCGCCAGCAGCGTAACAGGGGGCCCCTACGAGCAGTACTTC
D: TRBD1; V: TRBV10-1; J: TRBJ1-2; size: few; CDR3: CASKAQGARTFGGYTF; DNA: TGCGCCAGCAAAGCACAGGGGGCGAGAACGTTTGGTGGCTACACCTTC
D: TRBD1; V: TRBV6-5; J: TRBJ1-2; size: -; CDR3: CASSLQGARGYTF; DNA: TGTGCCAGCAGTTTGCAGGGGGCGCGGGGCTACACCTTC
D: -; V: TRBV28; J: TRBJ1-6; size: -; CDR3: CASSLGGGRRNSPLHF; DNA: TGTGCCAGCAGTCTTGGGGGGGGACGTAGAAATTCACCCCTCCACTTT
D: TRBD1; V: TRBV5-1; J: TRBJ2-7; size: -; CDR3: CASSYGDSNEQYF; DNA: TGCGCCAGCAGCTATGGGGACAGCAACGAGCAGTACTTC
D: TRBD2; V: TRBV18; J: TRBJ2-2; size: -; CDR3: CASSPAGRGNTGELFF; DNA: TGTGCCAGCTCACCCGCCGGGAGGGGAAACACCGGGGAGCTGTTTTTT
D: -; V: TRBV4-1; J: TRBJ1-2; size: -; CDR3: CASSQEGPAGANGYTF; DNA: TGCGCCAGCAGTCAAGAGGGGCCAGCAGGGGCCAATGGCTACACCTTC
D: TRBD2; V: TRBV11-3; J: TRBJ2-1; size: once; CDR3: CASSTGLAADKGEQFF; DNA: TGTGCCAGCAGCACCGGACTAGCGGCTGATAAGGGTGAGCAGTTCTTC
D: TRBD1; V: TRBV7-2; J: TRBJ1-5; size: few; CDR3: CATAAGQGNQPQHF; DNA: TGTGCCACAGCAGCAGGACAGGGCAATCAGCCCCAGCATTTT
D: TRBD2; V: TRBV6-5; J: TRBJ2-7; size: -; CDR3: CASSPGGSYEQYF; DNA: TGTGCCAGCAGCCCGGGGGGGAGCTACGAGCAGTACTTC
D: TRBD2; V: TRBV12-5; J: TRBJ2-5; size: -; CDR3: CASGMGLASQETQYF; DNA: TGTGCTAGTGGGATGGGACTAGCGAGCCAAGAGACCCAGTACTTC
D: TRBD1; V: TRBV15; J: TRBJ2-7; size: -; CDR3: CATSRAGTGDEQYF; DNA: TGTGCCACCAGCAGAGCCGGGACAGGAGACGAGCAGTACTTC
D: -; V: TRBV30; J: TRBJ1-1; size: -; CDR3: CAWSVSGVNTEAFF; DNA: TGTGCCTGGAGTGTATCCGGGGTGAACACTGAAGCTTTCTTT
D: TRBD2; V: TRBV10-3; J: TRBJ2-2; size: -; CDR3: CAISDLVAGGPRELFF; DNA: TGTGCCATCAGTGATTTAGTAGCGGGGGGGCCGAGGGAGCTGTTTTTT
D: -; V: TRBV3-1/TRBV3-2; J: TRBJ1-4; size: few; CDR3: CASSQDRGLTNEKLFF; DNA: TGTGCCAGCAGCCAAGATCGTGGCTTAACTAATGAAAAACTGTTTTTT
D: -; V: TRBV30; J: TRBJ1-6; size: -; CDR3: CAWIGESTGGNSPLHF; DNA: TGTGCCTGGATCGGAGAGTCCACCGGGGGTAATTCACCCCTCCACTTT
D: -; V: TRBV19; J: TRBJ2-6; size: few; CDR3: CASTGPGANVLTF; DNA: TGTGCCAGCACAGGGCCTGGGGCCAACGTCCTGACTTTC
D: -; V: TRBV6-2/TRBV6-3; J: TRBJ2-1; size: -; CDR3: CASSFLNEQFF; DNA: TGTGCCAGCAGTTTCCTCAATGAGCAGTTCTTC
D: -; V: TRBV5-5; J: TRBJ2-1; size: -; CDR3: CASSLNNYNEQFF; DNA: TGTGCCAGCAGCTTGAATAACTATAATGAGCAGTTCTTC
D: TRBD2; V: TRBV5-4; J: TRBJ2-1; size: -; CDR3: CASSAGGNYNEQFF; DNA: TGTGCCAGCAGCGCGGGGGGAAACTACAATGAGCAGTTCTTC
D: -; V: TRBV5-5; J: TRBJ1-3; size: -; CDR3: CASSSSRDKLLSGNTIYF; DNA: TGTGCCAGCAGCTCTAGTCGGGACAAGTTGCTCTCTGGAAACACCATATATTTT
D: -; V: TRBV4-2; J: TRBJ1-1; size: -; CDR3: CASSLPPGYRTEAFF; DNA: TGTGCCAGCAGCCTTCCTCCAGGGTACCGCACTGAAGCTTTCTTT
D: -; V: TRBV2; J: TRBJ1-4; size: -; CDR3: CATKRTVNEKLFF; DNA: TGTGCCACCAAAAGGACAGTTAATGAAAAACTGTTTTTT
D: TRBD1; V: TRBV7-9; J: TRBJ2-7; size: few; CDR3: CASSSPGQGVYEQYF; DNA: TGTGCCAGCAGCTCCCCGGGACAGGGGGTCTACGAGCAGTACTTC
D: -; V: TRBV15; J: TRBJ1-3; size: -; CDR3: CATSREGGFLSGNTIYF; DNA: TGTGCCACCAGCAGAGAGGGAGGGTTTCTCTCTGGAAACACCATATATTTT
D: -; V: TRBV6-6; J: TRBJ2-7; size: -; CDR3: CASSHLAAGLYEQYF; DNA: TGTGCCAGCAGCCACCTCGCGGCGGGGTTGTACGAGCAGTACTTC
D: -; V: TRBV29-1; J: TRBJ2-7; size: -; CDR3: CSVEGSGYEQYF; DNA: TGCAGCGTTGAGGGTTCCGGGTACGAGCAGTACTTC
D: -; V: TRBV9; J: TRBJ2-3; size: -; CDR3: CASSVDIPGGTDTQYF; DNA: TGTGCCAGCAGCGTCGACATTCCGGGGGGCACAGATACGCAGTATTTT
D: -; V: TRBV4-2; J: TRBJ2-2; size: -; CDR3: CASSQDFLGQKRLFF; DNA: TGTGCCAGCAGCCAAGATTTCTTGGGCCAGAAGAGGCTGTTTTTT
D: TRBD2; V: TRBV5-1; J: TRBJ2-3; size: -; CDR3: CASTWAGGLDTQYF; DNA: TGCGCCAGCACGTGGGCGGGGGGACTCGATACGCAGTATTTT
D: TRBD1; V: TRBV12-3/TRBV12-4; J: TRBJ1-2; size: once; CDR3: CASSLGQVGGYTF; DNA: TGTGCCAGCAGCTTGGGACAGGTCGGCGGCTACACCTTC
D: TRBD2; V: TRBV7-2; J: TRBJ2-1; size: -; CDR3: CASSLAGGQAEQFF; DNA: TGTGCCAGCAGTCTAGCGGGGGGGCAAGCTGAGCAGTTCTTC
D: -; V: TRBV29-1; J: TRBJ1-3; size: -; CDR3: CSARDNEGNTIYF; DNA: TGCAGCGCCCGGGACAACGAAGGAAACACCATATATTTT
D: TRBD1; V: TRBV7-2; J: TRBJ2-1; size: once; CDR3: CASSSPGQGTSEQFF; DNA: TGTGCCAGCAGCTCCCCGGGACAGGGTACGAGTGAGCAGTTCTTC
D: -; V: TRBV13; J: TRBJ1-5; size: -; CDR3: CASSLGPGNQPQHF; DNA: TGTGCCAGCAGCTTAGGCCCGGGAAATCAGCCCCAGCATTTT
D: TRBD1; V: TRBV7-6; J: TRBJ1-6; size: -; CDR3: CASSLSRDRGNSPLHF; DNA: TGTGCCAGCAGCTTATCCCGGGACAGGGGAAATTCACCCCTCCACTTT
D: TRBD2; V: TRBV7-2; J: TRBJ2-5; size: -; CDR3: CASRSGGAWETQYF; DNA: TGTGCCAGCAGGAGCGGGGGGGCCTGGGAGACCCAGTACTTC
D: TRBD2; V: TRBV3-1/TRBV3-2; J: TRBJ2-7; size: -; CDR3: CASSSGTSGYEQYF; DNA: TGTGCCAGCAGCTCCGGGACTAGCGGCTACGAGCAGTACTTC
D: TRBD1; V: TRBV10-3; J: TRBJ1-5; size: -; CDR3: CATRDGTGDNQPQHF; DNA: TGTGCCACCAGGGACGGGACAGGGGACAATCAGCCCCAGCATTTT
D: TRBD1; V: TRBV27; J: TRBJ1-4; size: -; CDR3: CASSLRTGEKEKLFF; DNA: TGTGCCAGCAGTTTAAGGACAGGGGAGAAGGAAAAACTGTTTTTT
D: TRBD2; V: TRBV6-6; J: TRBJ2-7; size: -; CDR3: CASRRTSGGYEQYF; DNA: TGTGCCAGCAGAAGGACTAGCGGGGGCTACGAGCAGTACTTC